Only a few counts were recorded for the clone carrying this TCR beta chain. The data belong to a study of blood T cell repertoires in COVID-19. Across the whole study: PBMCs, B-cell-depleted T cells, or T cells were the source of the cDNA or gDNA that made up the material.

In the authors' methods: The authors estimated nucleated cell counts from reference gene primer amplification. Assay used: immunoSEQ multiplex PCR; TCRdb lists only in-frame clones, some missing. That table gives V, J and clone size, and the DNA gave D and trimming. The table shows 300,000 to 450,000 clones, with around 87% occurring only once. This receptor was obtained from a woman aged 25-40 years with COVID-19, enrolled during active disease. The sequenced sample consisted of peripheral blood.

CDR3 DNA: TGTGCCAGCAGCTTTGGTTCGAGCGGGTATCGAACCGGGGAGCTGTTTTTT. This codes for CASSFGSSGYRTGELFF. This chain links TRBV11-3 with TRBJ2-2; maybe TRBD2 (6 bases). The V end lost 3 bases, the J end lost 5 bases, and 19 bases lay between the germline ends. CDR3 length equals 17 residues. Germline CDR1 is SGHNT and CDR2 is YENEEA.